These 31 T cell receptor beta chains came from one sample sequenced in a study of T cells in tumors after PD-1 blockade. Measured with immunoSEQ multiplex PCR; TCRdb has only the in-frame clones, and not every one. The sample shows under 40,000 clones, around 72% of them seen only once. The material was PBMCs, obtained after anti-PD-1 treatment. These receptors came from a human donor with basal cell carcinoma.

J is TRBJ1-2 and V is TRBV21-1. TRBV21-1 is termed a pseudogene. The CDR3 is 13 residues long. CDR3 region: CASSKAFSIGYTF. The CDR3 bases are TGTGCCAGCAGCAAAGCGTTTTCGATAGGCTACACCTTC.

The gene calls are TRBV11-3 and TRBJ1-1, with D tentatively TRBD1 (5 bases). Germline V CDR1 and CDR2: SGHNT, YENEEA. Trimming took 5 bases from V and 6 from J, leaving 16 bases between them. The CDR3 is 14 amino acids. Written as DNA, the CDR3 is TGTGCCAGCAGCGCGAGCAGGGTTTCACCTGAAGCTTTCTTT. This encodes CASSASRVSPEAFF.

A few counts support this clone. CDR3 sequence: CASSSLLGSGTDTQYF. In DNA, the CDR3 is TGTGCCAGCAGCTCCCTGCTTGGGAGCGGCACAGATACGCAGTATTTT. V usage is TRBV5-4 and J usage is TRBJ2-3; weak D call: TRBD2 (5 bases). Trimming cost V 3 bases and J 1 base, with 15 bases left between them. The V gene's germline CDR1 is SGHNT and CDR2 YYREEE (reference sequence). This CDR3 region has 16 residues.

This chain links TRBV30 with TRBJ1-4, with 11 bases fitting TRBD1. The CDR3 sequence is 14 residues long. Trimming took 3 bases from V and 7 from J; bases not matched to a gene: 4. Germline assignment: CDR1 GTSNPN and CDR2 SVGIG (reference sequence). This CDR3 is CAWSEDRGPEKLFF. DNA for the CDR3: TGTGCCTGGAGCGAGGACAGGGGGCCTGAAAAACTGTTTTTT.

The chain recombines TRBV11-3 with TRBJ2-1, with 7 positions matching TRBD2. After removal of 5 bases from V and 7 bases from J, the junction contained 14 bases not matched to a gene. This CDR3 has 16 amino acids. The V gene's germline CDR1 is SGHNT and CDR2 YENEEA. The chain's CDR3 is CASSRDHGAGDNEQFF. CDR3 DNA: TGTGCCAGCAGCCGCGACCACGGGGCGGGAGATAATGAGCAGTTCTTC.

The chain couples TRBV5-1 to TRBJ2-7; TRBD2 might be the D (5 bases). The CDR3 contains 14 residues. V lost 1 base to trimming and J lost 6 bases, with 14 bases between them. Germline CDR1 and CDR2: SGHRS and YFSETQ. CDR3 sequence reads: CASSLTGNGGEQYF. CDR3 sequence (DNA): TGCGCCAGCAGCTTGACGGGGAATGGAGGCGAGCAGTACTTC.

As DNA, the CDR3 is TGCGCCAGCAGCTTGGGAAGGGACGGCTCCTACGAGCAGTACTTC. Translating gives CASSLGRDGSYEQYF. The chain carries TRBV5-1 and TRBJ2-7; D may be TRBD1 or TRBD2 (5 bases each). The CDR3 loop spans 15 amino acids. Germline V gives CDR1 SGHRS, CDR2 YFSETQ. The V and J ends lost 0 bases and 0 bases respectively, with 10 bases between them.

In nucleotides, the CDR3 is TGTGCCAGCAGCCCCCGCCCGACAGGGGCGGTTGAAGCTTTCTTT. It codes for CASSPRPTGAVEAFF. The gene calls are TRBV7-2 and TRBJ1-1; TRBD1 matches 8 bases. The CDR3 contains 15 residues. V was clipped by 5 bases and J by 7 bases; unmatched bases: 12. Germline V gene sequence: CDR1 SGHTA, CDR2 FQGNSA. Full variable domain (remainder filled in from reference TRBV7-2 and TRBJ1-1): GAGVSQSPSNKVTEKGKDVELRCDPISGHTALYWYRQSLGQGLEFLIYFQGNSAPDKSGLPSDRFSAERTGGSVSTLTIQRTQQEDSAVYLCASSPRPTGAVEAFFGQGTRLTVV.

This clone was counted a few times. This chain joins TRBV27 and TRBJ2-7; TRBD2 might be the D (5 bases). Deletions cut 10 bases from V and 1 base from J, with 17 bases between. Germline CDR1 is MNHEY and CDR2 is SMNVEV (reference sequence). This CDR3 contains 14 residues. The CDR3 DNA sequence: TGTGCCACCCGGAGGTCCGGAGCATCCTACGAGCAGTACTTC. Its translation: CATRRSGASYEQYF.

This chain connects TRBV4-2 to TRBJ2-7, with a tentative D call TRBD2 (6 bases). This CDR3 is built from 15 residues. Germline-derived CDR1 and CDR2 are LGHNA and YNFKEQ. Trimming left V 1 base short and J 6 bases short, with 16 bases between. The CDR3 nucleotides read TGTGCCAGCAGCCAAGGGGGGGACTCGGAGCGCGAGCAGTACTTC. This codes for CASSQGGDSEREQYF.

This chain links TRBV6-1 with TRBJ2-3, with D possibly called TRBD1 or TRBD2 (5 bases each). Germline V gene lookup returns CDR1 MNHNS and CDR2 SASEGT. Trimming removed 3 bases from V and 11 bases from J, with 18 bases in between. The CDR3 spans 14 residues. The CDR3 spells CASSDFRGTVEQYF. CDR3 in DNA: TGTGCCAGCAGTGATTTCCGAGGGACGGTCGAGCAGTATTTT.

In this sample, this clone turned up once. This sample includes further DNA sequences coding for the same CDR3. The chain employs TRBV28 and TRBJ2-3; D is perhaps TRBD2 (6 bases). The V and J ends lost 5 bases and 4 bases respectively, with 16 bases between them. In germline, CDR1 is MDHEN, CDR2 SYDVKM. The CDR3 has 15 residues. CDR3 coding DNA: TGTGCCAGCAGTAGCGGAGGGACTGGGTCAGATACGCAGTATTTT. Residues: CASSSGGTGSDTQYF.

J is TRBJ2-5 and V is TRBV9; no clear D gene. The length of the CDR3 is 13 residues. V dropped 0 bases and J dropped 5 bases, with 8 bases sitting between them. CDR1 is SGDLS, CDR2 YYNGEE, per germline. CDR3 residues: CASSVETFETQYF. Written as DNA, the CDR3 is TGTGCCAGCAGCGTAGAGACCTTTGAGACCCAGTACTTC.

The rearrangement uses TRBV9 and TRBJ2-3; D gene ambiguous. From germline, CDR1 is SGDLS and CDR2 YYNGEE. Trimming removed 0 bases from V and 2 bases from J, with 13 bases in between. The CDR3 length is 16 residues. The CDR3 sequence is CASSVGQNLPTDTQYF. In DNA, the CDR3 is TGTGCCAGCAGCGTAGGGCAAAATTTGCCCACAGATACGCAGTATTTT.

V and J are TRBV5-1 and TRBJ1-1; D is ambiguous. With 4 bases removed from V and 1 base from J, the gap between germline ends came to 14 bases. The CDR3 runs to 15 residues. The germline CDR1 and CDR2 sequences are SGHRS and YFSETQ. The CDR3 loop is CASSPTDVSNTEAFF. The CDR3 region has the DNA TGCGCCAGCAGCCCTACTGACGTCTCGAACACTGAAGCTTTCTTT.

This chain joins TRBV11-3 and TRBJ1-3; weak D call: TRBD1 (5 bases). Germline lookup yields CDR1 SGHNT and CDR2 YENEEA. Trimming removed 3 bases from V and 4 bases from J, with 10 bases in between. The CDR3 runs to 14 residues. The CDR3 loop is CASSFGTDGNTIYF. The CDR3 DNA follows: TGTGCCAGCAGCTTCGGGACGGACGGAAACACCATATATTTT.

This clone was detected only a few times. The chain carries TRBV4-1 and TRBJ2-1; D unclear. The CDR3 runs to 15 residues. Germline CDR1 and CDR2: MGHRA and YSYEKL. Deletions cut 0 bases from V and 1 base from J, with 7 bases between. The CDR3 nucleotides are TGCGCCAGCAGCCAAGAGGGAAGGTCCTACAATGAGCAGTTCTTC. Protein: CASSQEGRSYNEQFF.

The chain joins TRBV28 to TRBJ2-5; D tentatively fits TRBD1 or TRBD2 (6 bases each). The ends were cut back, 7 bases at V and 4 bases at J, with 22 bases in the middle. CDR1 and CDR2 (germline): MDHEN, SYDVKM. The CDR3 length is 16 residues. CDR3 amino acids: CASTYGGILGGETQYF. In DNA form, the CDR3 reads TGTGCCAGCACCTACGGCGGGATACTAGGGGGAGAGACCCAGTACTTC. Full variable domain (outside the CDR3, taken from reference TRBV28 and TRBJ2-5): DVKVTQSSRYLVKRTGEKVFLECVQDMDHENMFWYRQDPGLGLRLIYFSYDVKMKEKGDIPEGYSVSREKKERFSLILESASTNQTSMYLCASTYGGILGGETQYFGPGTRLLVL.

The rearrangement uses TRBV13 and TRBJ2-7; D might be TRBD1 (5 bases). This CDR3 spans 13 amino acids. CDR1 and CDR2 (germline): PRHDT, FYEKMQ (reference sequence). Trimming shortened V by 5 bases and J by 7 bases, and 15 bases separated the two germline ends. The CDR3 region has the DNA TGTGCCAGCAGCCCTAGGACATCTTGGGAGCAGTACTTC. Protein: CASSPRTSWEQYF.

The CDR3 nucleotides read TGTGCCTGGAGTCTGCGGGGGGGCGTAGATACGCAGTATTTT. Translating it yields CAWSLRGGVDTQYF. This sequence joins TRBV30 and TRBJ2-3; 9 bases fit TRBD2. Germline V gene data show CDR1 as GTSNPN and CDR2 as SVGIG (reference sequence). V dropped 2 bases and J dropped 5; count of bases not matched to a gene: 5. The CDR3 consists of 14 residues.

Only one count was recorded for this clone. The CDR3 protein is CASSPPGQGMVTEAFF. CDR3 nucleotide sequence: TGTGCCAGTAGTCCACCCGGACAGGGAATGGTGACTGAAGCTTTCTTT. The chain uses TRBV19 and TRBJ1-1, with 8 bases fitting TRBD1. V was clipped by 5 bases and J by 5 bases; unmatched bases: 13. This CDR3 is built from 16 residues. Germline V gene data show CDR1 as LNHDA and CDR2 as SQIVND (reference sequence).

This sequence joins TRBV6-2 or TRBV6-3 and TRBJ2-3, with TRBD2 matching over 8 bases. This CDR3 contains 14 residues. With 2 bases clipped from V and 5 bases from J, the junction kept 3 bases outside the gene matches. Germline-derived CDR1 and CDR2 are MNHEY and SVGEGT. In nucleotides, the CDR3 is TGTGCCAGCAGTTACCTGGCGGGGGGAGATACGCAGTATTTT. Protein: CASSYLAGGDTQYF.

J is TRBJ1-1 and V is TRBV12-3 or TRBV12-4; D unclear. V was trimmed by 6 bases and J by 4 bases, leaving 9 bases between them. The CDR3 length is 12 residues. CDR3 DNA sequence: TGTGCCAGCAGCCCAATGGCCACTGAAGCTTTCTTT. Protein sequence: CASSPMATEAFF.

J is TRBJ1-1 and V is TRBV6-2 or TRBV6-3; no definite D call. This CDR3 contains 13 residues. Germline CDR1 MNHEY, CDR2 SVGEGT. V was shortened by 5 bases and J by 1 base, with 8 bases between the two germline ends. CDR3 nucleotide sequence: TGTGCCAGCAGTATAAGGCCGAACACTGAAGCTTTCTTT. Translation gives CASSIRPNTEAFF.

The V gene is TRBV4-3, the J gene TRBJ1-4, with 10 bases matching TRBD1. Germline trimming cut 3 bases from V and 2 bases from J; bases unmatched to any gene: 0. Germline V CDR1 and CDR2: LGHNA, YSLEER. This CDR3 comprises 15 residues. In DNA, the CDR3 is TGCGCCAGCAGCCAGGGACAGGGGACTAATGAAAAACTGTTTTTT. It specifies CASSQGQGTNEKLFF.

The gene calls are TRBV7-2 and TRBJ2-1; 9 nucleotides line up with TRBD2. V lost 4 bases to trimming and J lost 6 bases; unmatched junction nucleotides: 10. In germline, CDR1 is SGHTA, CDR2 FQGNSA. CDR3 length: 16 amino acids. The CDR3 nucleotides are TGTGCCAGCAGCTGGGGAGCGGGAGGAGGAGGCAATGAGCAGTTCTTC. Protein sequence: CASSWGAGGGGNEQFF.

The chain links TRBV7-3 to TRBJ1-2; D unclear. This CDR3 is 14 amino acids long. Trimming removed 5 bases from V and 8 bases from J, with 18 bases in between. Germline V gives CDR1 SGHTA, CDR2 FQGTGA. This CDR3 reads CASSGGPYSGGYTF. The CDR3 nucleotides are TGTGCCAGCAGCGGAGGGCCTTATTCGGGAGGCTACACCTTC.

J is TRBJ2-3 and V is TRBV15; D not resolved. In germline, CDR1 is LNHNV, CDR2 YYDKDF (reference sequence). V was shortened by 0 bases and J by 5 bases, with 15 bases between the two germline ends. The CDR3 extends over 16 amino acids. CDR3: CATSRDQSKSGDTQYF. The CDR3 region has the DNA TGTGCCACCAGCAGAGATCAAAGCAAGTCAGGAGATACGCAGTATTTT.

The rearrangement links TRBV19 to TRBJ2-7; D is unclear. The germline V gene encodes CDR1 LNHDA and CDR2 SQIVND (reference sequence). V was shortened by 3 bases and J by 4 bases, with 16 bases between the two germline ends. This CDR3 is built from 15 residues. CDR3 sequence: CASSISSEGVYEQYF. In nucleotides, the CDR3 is TGTGCCAGTAGTATCTCCTCGGAAGGAGTTTACGAGCAGTACTTC.

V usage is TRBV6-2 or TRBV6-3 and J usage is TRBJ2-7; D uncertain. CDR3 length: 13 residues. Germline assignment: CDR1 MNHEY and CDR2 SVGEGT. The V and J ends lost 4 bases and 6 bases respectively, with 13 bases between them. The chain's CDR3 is CASSFSQVAEQYF. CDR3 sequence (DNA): TGTGCCAGCAGTTTCTCGCAAGTAGCCGAGCAGTACTTC.

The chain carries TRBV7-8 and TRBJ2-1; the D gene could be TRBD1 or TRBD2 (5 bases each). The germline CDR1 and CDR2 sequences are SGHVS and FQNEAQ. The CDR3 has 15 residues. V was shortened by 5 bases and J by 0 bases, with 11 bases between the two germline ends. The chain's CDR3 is CASSLGTSSYNEQFF. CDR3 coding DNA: TGTGCCAGCAGCCTCGGGACCAGCTCCTACAATGAGCAGTTCTTC.